Each of the 6 T cell receptor beta chains below was sequenced from the same sample in a study of T-cell memory formation after mild COVID-19. TCRdb re-analysed the 5' RACE reads in MiXCR, keeping a single row per CDR3 protein. The data hold some 160,000 distinct CDR3 sequences, with approximately 12% observed a single time. Sequencing was performed on PBMCs or a T cell subset sorted from them (not recorded which). The source of these receptors is a man in his late teens or twenties who had mild COVID-19 (a few samples of this study predate the infection). Cell type and time point are not known.

This clonotype was seen more than once but under ten times. V usage is TRBV19 and J usage is TRBJ1-1, with TRBD1 matching over 8 bases. Unmatched junction bases numbered 4, after V lost 5 bases and J lost 2 bases. CDR1 and CDR2 (germline): LNHDA, SQIVND (reference sequence). The CDR3 has 14 amino acids. In DNA, the CDR3 is TGTGCCAGTAGTCGACAGGGGACCAACACTGAAGCTTTCTTT. Protein product: CASSRQGTNTEAFF.

This clonotype was found a few times. The chain employs TRBV6-1 and TRBJ1-3; D gene unclear. From germline, CDR1 is MNHNS and CDR2 SASEGT. Trimming removed 7 bases at V and 5 bases at J, with 12 bases between. The CDR3 loop spans 13 amino acids. CDR3 sequence (DNA): TGTGCCAGCATGCCCAGCTTGAGAAACACCATATATTTT. The encoded protein is CASMPSLRNTIYF.

The V call is TRBV20-1, the J call TRBJ1-1, with D uncertain. CDR3 length equals 12 residues. The V end lost 4 bases, the J end lost 3 bases, and 9 bases lay between the germline ends. Germline lookup yields CDR1 DFQATT and CDR2 SNEGSKA (reference sequence). The CDR3 region is CSAIGLDTEAFF. Written as DNA, the CDR3 is TGCAGTGCTATCGGGTTGGACACTGAAGCTTTCTTT.

The chain carries TRBV7-8 and TRBJ2-2; D ambiguous. V was pared by 3 bases and J by 2 bases, with 10 bases between. CDR3 length equals 15 residues. The germline V gene encodes CDR1 SGHVS and CDR2 FQNEAQ. The CDR3 is CASSLGRFNTGELFF. The CDR3 DNA reads TGTGCCAGCAGCTTGGGTCGGTTCAACACCGGGGAGCTGTTTTTT.

This chain uses TRBV4-3 with TRBJ2-7; D gene uncertain. V shed 1 base and J shed 3 bases, with 7 bases lying between them. Germline V gene sequence: CDR1 LGHNA, CDR2 YSLEER. This CDR3 is built from 13 residues. In DNA, the CDR3 is TGCGCCAGCAGCCAAGCCATGGACTACGAGCAGTACTTC. Translating gives CASSQAMDYEQYF.

This clonotype has just a few counts. The genes are TRBV6-1 and TRBJ2-5, with D hard to call. Trimming took off 4 bases at V and 1 base at J, with 4 bases between the two ends. CDR1 MNHNS and CDR2 SASEGT come from the germline V gene. This CDR3 is 12 amino acids long. CDR3 amino acids: CASSVVQETQYF. The CDR3, as DNA: TGTGCCAGCAGTGTGGTCCAAGAGACCCAGTACTTC.